This T cell receptor (beta chain) is from a study of cytomegalovirus exposure and HLA in healthy donors. On the study more broadly: The Caucasian-associated ancestry cluster held around 81% of over 350 genotyped donors. Overall study findings and caveats: Diagnosis of cytomegalovirus status made by the classifier reportedly showed high specificity and sensitivity. Among TCR sequences, most were rare, though some public TCRs appeared in many donors.

With V trimmed by 2 bases and J by 4 bases, 4 bases remained unmatched. The CDR3 has 14 residues. Germline CDR1 SGHTS, CDR2 YDEGEE. On this clone itself: The antigen remains unidentified.

In nominal health when sampled, donors likely had unrecorded immune exposures nonetheless. The PCR made use of 60 Vbeta and 13 Jbeta primers. This table comes from immunoSEQ multiplex PCR, and its TCRdb copy is limited to in-frame clones, with some not included. The table records more than 95,000 clones, around 67% of them present only once. The chain is built from TRBV5-8 and TRBJ2-5; 8 positions agree with TRBD1. This sequence originates from a woman aged 50 to 65 in good health and CMV-seronegative. The sample was PBMCs. CDR3 bases: TGTGCCAGCAGCTTTGCAGGGGGCACAGAGACCCAGTACTTC. Its protein product is CASSFAGGTETQYF.